This entry describes one T cell receptor beta chain. The table came from immunoSEQ multiplex PCR; TCRdb's copy has only in-frame clones and leaves some out. The data contain more than 50,000 clones, more than 70% of them singletons. This sample stems from a study of lymphopenia after photon versus proton radiotherapy. Per germline, CDR1 SGHRS and CDR2 YFSETQ. This CDR3 comprises 13 residues. Trimming took off 4 bases at V and 1 base at J, with 8 bases between the two ends. This TCR was recovered from a man aged 50 to 60 with gastric cancer. Sequenced material: peripheral blood, taken from a patient treated with photon-based radiotherapy. V gene TRBV5-1 combines with J gene TRBJ1-1; no clear D. DNA of the CDR3: TGCGCCAGCAGCCCACGGGGGAACACTGAAGCTTTCTTT. It codes for CASSPRGNTEAFF. The full variable domain, with the rest looked up from reference TRBV5-1 and TRBJ1-1, is KAGVTQTPRYLIKTRGQQVTLSCSPISGHRSVSWYQQTPGQGLQFLFEYFSETQRNKGNFPGRFSGRQFSNSRSEMNVSTLELGDSALYLCASSPRGNTEAFFGQGTRLTVV.